Included here is one T cell receptor (beta chain) sequence, with context. This clonotype has at least ten counts. This clone's antigen is unknown. Qualities for individual bases were not recorded, and no much larger clone is one base off. This specimen belongs to a study of blood T cells in healthy people across ages (dated by TCRdb to the mid-2010s). For the wider study: In model experiments, template switching captured about one uniquely barcoded TCR beta cDNA molecule for every two T cells. Age-related changes in TCR beta repertoire diversity were measured in the study by deep sequencing normalized with unique cDNA molecular identifiers. Four age groups were formed from the donors: young (average approximately 16 years), middle-aged (approximately 40), aged (62) and long-lived (roughly 81). To avoid experimental bias, donors of different ages were distributed randomly across sequencing lanes. For two donors (one aged 18 to 30 and one aged 80 or older), the study analyzed two additional independent replicas of 1 million unique cDNA reads from the same blood draw.

The paper's findings and limits, for the study overall: Bulk unsorted PBMC profiling prevented conclusive comparison of naive and antigen-experienced compartments. Compared with the aged group, more naive CD4+ T cells, fewer expanded clones and increased TCR diversity were shown by the long-lived group, suggesting age selection. Estimates of total diversity from one million sequenced T cells were regarded as lower bounds and underestimates. Observed TCR beta diversity correlated strongly with the percentage of naive T cells measured by flow cytometry. As age increased, observed TCR beta diversity per million T cells dropped in a roughly linear way, and a significant reduction was already evident by age approximately 40. Because donor CMV infection status was unknown, age-related changes in expanded clonotypes were potentially confounded.

The library was prepared using 5' RACE. Instrument used: Illumina HiSeq 2500. A second PCR of about 7 to 12 cycles was performed with a sample-barcoded 5' primer and a J-beta primer mix. A unique molecular identifier was introduced onto each TCR beta cDNA molecule by a template-switch 5' adaptor carrying 12 random nucleotides. At least 2.5 million CDR3-containing paired-end reads were obtained from each sample. All of the RNA was converted into first-strand cDNA using the Mint cDNA synthesis kit, with a TRBC-specific oligonucleotide serving as the primer. All cDNA was treated with uracil-DNA glycosylase and then went through a first 18-cycle PCR with the universal primers M1SS and BC2_uni_R. The authors processed their data as follows. For normalization, 1 million high-quality reads were randomly selected from each sample, with every read carrying a distinct molecular identifier. Instead of being binned into consensus sequences, reads that shared molecular identifiers were thrown out. MiTCR, set to a Q25 quality threshold and the strictest error-elimination algorithm, was used for CDR3 identification, clonotype clustering and error correction. A nonparametric unseen species model with Euler transformation was used to estimate lower-bound total TCR beta diversity. The public sequencing data were trimmed at Q25 with fastp and processed into clonotypes with MiXCR by TCRdb, which kept only in-frame beta chains. Here each entry gathers all rows of one CDR3 protein and keeps the most common genes and DNA. For this entry, the V and J calls and clone size follow TCRdb and not the study's own pipeline. Counted in this sample were around 670,000 distinct CDR3 sequences; 25% to 35% of them appeared once. The ten largest clones capture 15% to 18% of the sample.

Systemically healthy Caucasian individuals from Russia, some 38 in total and aged about 6 to 100 years, were included as donors. Ten milliliters of peripheral blood were drawn from each donor into EDTA-treated Vacutainer tubes. Ficoll-Paque density-gradient centrifugation was used to isolate PBMCs, with at least 6 million per sample. Total RNA was extracted from PBMCs with Trizol reagent, with at least 5.5 micrograms obtained per sample. Naive CD45RAhigh/CD27high T cell percentages were measured by flow cytometry on a PBMC aliquot from every donor. The CDR3 covers 13 residues, taking in both the cysteine and the phenylalanine. Only CDR3 DNA remains: 39 bases, in frame from the first base. A distance of 10 bases separates the germline ends of V and J, which lose 6 bases and 4 bases respectively.

Here the chain combines TRBV12-3 or TRBV12-4 and TRBJ1-5; no D segment can be confidently identified. The sample comprised blood. The receptor was isolated from a woman aged 80 or older in good health. DNA sequence: TGTGCCAGCAGGAGGGTCGGGAATCAGCCCCAGCATTTT. It translates to CASRRVGNQPQHF.